This is a list of T cell receptor beta chains from one sample in a study of T-cell reconstitution after alpha-beta-depleted transplantation in children. TCRdb reprocessed the PCR reads via MiXCR and lists one record per CDR3 protein. The sample has some 840,000 distinct CDR3 sequences; under 20% are singletons. Sample: PBMCs, mostly from graft donor cells, taken 360 days after TCRalphabeta/CD19-depleted stem cell transplant. These receptors were collected from a male patient aged 5 to 17 who had a stem cell transplant for acute lymphoblastic leukemia, so the T cells may come from the graft donor. Each CDR3 is given without its conserved first and last residue. Each record gives: V gene, CDR3 protein.

v_call: TRBV25-1
cdr3_aa: ASSESVDRPNEKLF

v_call: TRBV2
cdr3_aa: ASSEVLTEAF

v_call: TRBV28
cdr3_aa: ASTDPGTGGTEAF

v_call: TRBV12-3/TRBV12-4
cdr3_aa: ASSLSRGRTSGLPLEQY

v_call: TRBV7-9
cdr3_aa: ASSLITGGSYNEQF

v_call: TRBV5-1
cdr3_aa: ASSLYLFQGNEKLF

v_call: TRBV5-4
cdr3_aa: ASSLVGQANYGYT

v_call: TRBV25-1
cdr3_aa: ASSVGQVEGYEQY

v_call: TRBV7-9
cdr3_aa: ASSSSRDRDEETQY

v_call: TRBV29-1
cdr3_aa: SIPRLGRTEAF

v_call: TRBV29-1
cdr3_aa: SVLRLADLY

v_call: TRBV12-3/TRBV12-4
cdr3_aa: ASSFGGPGELF

v_call: TRBV20-1
cdr3_aa: SARWSGENEQY

v_call: TRBV7-2
cdr3_aa: ASSFQPSSYNEQF

v_call: TRBV27
cdr3_aa: ASSLSSPSPNIQY

v_call: TRBV28
cdr3_aa: ASSSDTGGKGLGGERQF

v_call: TRBV29-1
cdr3_aa: SVKGTGGFSYEQY

v_call: TRBV4-1
cdr3_aa: ASSQEIRTSGVDTQY

v_call: TRBV7-8
cdr3_aa: ASSLGQGLIEQF

v_call: TRBV7-9
cdr3_aa: ASSFRTSTHEQY

v_call: TRBV7-9
cdr3_aa: ASSTVGGSNTEAF

v_call: TRBV27
cdr3_aa: ASSLMPSDEQF

v_call: TRBV11-1
cdr3_aa: ASSPPPGHPHEQF

v_call: TRBV3-1
cdr3_aa: ASSLLGGNIQY